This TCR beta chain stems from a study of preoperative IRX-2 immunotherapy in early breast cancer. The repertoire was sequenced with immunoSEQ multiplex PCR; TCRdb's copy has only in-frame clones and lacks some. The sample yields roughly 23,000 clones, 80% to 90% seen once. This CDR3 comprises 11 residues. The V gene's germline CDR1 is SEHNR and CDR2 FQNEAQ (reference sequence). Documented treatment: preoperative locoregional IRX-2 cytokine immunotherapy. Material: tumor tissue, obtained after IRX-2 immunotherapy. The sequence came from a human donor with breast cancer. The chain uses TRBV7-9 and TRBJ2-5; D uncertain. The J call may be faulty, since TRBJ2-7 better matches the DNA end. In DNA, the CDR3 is TGTGCCAGCAGCTTCTACTACGAGCAGTACTTC. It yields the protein CASSFYYEQYF.